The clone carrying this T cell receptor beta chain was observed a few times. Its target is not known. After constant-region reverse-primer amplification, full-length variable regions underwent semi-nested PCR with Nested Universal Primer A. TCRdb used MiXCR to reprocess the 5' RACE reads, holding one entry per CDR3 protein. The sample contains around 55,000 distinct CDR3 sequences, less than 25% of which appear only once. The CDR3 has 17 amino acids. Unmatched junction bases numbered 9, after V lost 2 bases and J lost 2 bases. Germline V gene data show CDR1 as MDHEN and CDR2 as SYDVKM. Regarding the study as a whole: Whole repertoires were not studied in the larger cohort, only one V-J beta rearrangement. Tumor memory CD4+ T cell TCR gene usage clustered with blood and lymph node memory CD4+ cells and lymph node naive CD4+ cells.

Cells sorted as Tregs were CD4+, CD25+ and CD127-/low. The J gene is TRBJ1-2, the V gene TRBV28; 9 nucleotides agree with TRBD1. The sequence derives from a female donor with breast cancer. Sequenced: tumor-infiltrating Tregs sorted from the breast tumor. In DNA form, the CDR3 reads TGTGCCAGCAGTTTACCACAGGGGGCGCGTGGCAACTATGGCTACACCTTC. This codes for CASSLPQGARGNYGYTF.